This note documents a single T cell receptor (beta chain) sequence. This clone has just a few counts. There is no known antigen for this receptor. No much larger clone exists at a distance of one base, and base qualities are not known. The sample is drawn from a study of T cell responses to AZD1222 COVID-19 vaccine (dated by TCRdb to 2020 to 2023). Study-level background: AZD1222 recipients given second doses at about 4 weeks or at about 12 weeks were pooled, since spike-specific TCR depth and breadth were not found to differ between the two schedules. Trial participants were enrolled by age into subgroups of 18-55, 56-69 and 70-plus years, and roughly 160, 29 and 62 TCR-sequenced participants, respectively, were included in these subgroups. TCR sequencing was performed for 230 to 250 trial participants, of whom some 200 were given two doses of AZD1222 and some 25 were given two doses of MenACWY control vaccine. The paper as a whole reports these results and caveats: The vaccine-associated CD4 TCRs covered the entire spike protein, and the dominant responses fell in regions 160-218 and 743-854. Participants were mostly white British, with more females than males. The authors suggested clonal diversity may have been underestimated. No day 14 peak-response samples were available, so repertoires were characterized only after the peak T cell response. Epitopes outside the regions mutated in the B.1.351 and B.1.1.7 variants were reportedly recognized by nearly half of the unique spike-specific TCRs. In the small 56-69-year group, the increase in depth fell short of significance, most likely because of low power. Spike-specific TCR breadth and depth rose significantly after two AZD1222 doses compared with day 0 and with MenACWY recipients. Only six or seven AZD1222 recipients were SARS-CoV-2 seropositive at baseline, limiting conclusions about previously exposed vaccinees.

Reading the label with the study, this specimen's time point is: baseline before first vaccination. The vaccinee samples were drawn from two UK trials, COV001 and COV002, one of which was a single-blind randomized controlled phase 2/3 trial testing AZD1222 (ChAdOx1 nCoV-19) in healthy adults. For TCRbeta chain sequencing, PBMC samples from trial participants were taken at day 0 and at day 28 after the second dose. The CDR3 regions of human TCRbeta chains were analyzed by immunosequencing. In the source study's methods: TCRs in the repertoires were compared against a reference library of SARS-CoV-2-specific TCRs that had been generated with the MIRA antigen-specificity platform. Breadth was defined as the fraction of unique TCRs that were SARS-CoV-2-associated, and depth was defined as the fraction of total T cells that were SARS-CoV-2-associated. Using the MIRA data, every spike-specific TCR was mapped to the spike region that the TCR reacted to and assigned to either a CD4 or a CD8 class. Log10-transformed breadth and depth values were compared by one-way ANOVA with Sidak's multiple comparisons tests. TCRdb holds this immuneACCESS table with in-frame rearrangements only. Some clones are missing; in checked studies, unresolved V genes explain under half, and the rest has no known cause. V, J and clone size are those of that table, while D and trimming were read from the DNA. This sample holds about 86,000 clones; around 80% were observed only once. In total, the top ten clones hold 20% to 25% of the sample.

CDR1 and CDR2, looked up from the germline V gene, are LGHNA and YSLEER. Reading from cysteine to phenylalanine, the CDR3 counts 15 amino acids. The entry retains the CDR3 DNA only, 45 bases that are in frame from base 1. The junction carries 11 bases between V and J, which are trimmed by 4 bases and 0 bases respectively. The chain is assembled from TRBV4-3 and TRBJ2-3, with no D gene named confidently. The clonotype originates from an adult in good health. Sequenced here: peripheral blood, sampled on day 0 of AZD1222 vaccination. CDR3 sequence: CASSRALGSTDTQYF. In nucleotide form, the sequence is TGCGCCAGCAGCCGAGCTCTGGGGAGCACAGATACGCAGTATTTT.